This passage covers 22 T cell receptor beta chains from one sample sequenced in a study of blood T cell repertoires in COVID-19. Using immunoSEQ multiplex PCR, the repertoire was profiled, and TCRdb retains in-frame clones only, with some absent. The profile shows fewer than 85,000 clones, almost 85% of them singletons. The specimen was peripheral blood. The receptor set was obtained from a human donor in a cohort sampled during active COVID-19.

The rearrangement joins TRBV28 to TRBJ1-2, with 9 bases lining up with TRBD1. The CDR3 sequence is 15 residues long. Germline values: CDR1 MDHEN, CDR2 SYDVKM. With V trimmed by 6 bases and J by 7 bases, 12 bases remained unmatched. The CDR3 region is CASSHSGTGGGGYTF. CDR3 sequence (DNA): TGTGCCAGCAGCCATTCGGGAACAGGGGGCGGTGGCTACACCTTC.

This clone was seen a handful of times. J is TRBJ2-7 and V is TRBV18; possibly TRBD1 for D (6 bases). V was trimmed by 3 bases and J by 6 bases, leaving 18 bases between them. Germline V gene lookup returns CDR1 KGHSH and CDR2 LQKENI. The CDR3 sequence is 15 residues long. The CDR3 spells CASSPLAGDRGEQYF. The CDR3 DNA follows: TGTGCCAGCTCACCCCTCGCAGGGGATCGGGGCGAGCAGTACTTC.

This clone was detected once. V usage is TRBV27 and J usage is TRBJ2-5; TRBD1 matches 8 bases. CDR3 length: 15 residues. Germline CDR1 MNHEY, CDR2 SMNVEV (reference sequence). V dropped 5 bases and J dropped 0; count of bases not matched to a gene: 5. The chain's CDR3 is CASSQRTGNQETQYF. CDR3 sequence (DNA): TGTGCCAGCAGTCAAAGGACAGGGAACCAAGAGACCCAGTACTTC.

The chain's CDR3 is CASSIDPGQANTGELFF. The DNA of the CDR3 is TGTGCCAGTAGTATAGATCCGGGACAGGCGAACACCGGGGAGCTGTTTTTT. The rearrangement uses TRBV19 and TRBJ2-2; the match to TRBD1 covers 8 bases. The CDR3 runs to 17 residues. The V gene's germline CDR1 is LNHDA and CDR2 SQIVND (reference sequence). V shed 0 bases and J 0 bases; nucleotides not matched to a gene: 3. Supplemented by reference TRBV19 and TRBJ2-2, the full variable domain reads DGGITQSPKYLFRKEGQNVTLSCEQNLNHDAMYWYRQDPGQGLRLIYYSQIVNDFQKGDIAEGYSVSREKKESFPLTVTSAQKNPTAFYLCASSIDPGQANTGELFFGEGSRLTVL.

This rearrangement joins TRBV11-3 to TRBJ2-2; possibly TRBD2 for D (6 bases). This CDR3 comprises 16 residues. Germline V gene lookup returns CDR1 SGHNT and CDR2 YENEEA. V dropped 5 bases and J dropped 3 bases, with 16 bases sitting between them. The CDR3 sequence is CASSPHSGGDTGELFF. DNA of the CDR3: TGTGCCAGCAGCCCCCATTCCGGGGGTGACACCGGGGAGCTGTTTTTT.

The chain couples TRBV11-2 to TRBJ2-1; D may be TRBD2 (6 bases). Germline assignment: CDR1 SGHAT and CDR2 FQNNGV. Trimming left V 1 base short and J 5 bases short, with 12 bases between. The CDR3 contains 15 residues. CDR3 sequence (DNA): TGTGCCAGCAGCTTAGGGGCGGGGTCAAACAATGAGCAGTTCTTC. Its protein is CASSLGAGSNNEQFF.

The chain carries TRBV2 and TRBJ2-1; D unresolved. Trimming shortened V by 6 bases and J by 4 bases, and 10 bases separated the two germline ends. The germline V gene encodes CDR1 SNHLY and CDR2 FYNNEI. The CDR3 runs 13 residues. The CDR3, as DNA: TGTGCCAGCAGGCCCACGGGTTACAATGAGCAGTTCTTC. Translated: CASRPTGYNEQFF.

V gene TRBV9 combines with J gene TRBJ2-1; 10 bases are shared with TRBD1. V trimming: 4 bases; J trimming: 8 bases; junction bases outside the gene matches: 12. Germline V lookup: CDR1 SGDLS, CDR2 YYNGEE. The CDR3 runs to 16 residues. The CDR3 nucleotides are TGTGCCAGCAGCAAAATGGGACAGGGGCTATCGGATGAGCAGTTCTTC. Its protein is CASSKMGQGLSDEQFF.

The chain couples TRBV3-1 (or the pseudogene TRBV3-2) to TRBJ2-5, with 7 bases fitting TRBD2. The J segment lost 10 bases and the V segment lost 1 base, leaving 15 bases of the junction unmatched. Per the germline V gene, CDR1 is LGHDT and CDR2 is YNNKEL (reference sequence). This CDR3 is built from 16 residues. CDR3 DNA sequence: TGTGCCAGCAGCCAAGCCAGCGGGGTAGTGGGTAGGGGCCAGTACTTC. This sequence encodes CASSQASGVVGRGQYF.

The chain has TRBV18 and TRBJ2-7; TRBD2 is a possible D gene (5 bases). The germline gives CDR1 KGHSH, CDR2 LQKENI. The CDR3 spans 14 residues. V was cut by 1 base and J by 0 bases, with 7 bases left in between. As DNA, the CDR3 is TGTGCCAGCTCACCACGCCGGGACTCCTACGAGCAGTACTTC. This gives the protein CASSPRRDSYEQYF.

V gene TRBV3-1 (or the pseudogene TRBV3-2) combines with J gene TRBJ2-7; no clear D. This CDR3 has 12 amino acids. Trimming shortened V by 1 base and J by 6 bases, and 7 bases separated the two germline ends. Looked up from germline, CDR1 is LGHDT and CDR2 is YNNKEL (reference sequence). This chain's CDR3 is CASSQVGAEQYF. CDR3 nucleotide sequence: TGTGCCAGCAGCCAAGTAGGAGCCGAGCAGTACTTC.

The chain couples TRBV10-3 to TRBJ1-2, with TRBD1 identical over 8 bases. Per germline, CDR1 ENHRY and CDR2 SYGVKD. The junction had 6 bases not matched to a gene; V was cut back by 8 bases and J by 4 bases. The CDR3 has 13 residues. The CDR3 sequence: CAIGQGATYGYTF. The CDR3 bases are TGTGCCATCGGCCAGGGGGCTACCTATGGCTACACCTTC.

The rearrangement links TRBV15 to TRBJ1-2; D perhaps matches TRBD1 (6 bases). In germline, CDR1 is LNHNV, CDR2 YYDKDF (reference sequence). Trimming pared 4 bases from V and 1 base from J, leaving 10 bases between. CDR3 length equals 14 residues. The CDR3 nucleotides read TGTGCCACCAGCACACGGACAGATAACTATGGCTACACCTTC. Its protein product is CATSTRTDNYGYTF.

The rearrangement links TRBV7-2 to TRBJ1-5; D is ambiguous. The CDR3 totals 12 residues. Germline CDR1 is SGHTA and CDR2 is FQGNSA. V was clipped by 3 bases and J by 4 bases, with 4 bases between them. Written as DNA, the CDR3 is TGTGCCAGCAGCTTCTATAATCAGCCCCAGCATTTT. It encodes CASSFYNQPQHF.

The chain recombines TRBV28 with TRBJ2-3, with TRBD1 matching 8 bases. The CDR3 length is 15 residues. In germline, CDR1 is MDHEN, CDR2 SYDVKM. Germline trimming cut 2 bases from V and 4 bases from J; bases unmatched to any gene: 5. The CDR3 here is CASSLRTGHPDTQYF. In DNA, the CDR3 is TGTGCCAGCAGTTTACGGACAGGGCATCCAGATACGCAGTATTTT.

The rearrangement joins TRBV7-9 to TRBJ1-2; perhaps TRBD1 as D (5 bases). The germline CDR1 and CDR2 sequences are SEHNR and FQNEAQ (reference sequence). The CDR3 has 14 amino acids. Trimming removed 1 base from V and 5 bases from J, with 11 bases in between. The CDR3 protein is CASSLVLGGYGYTF. The CDR3 DNA reads TGTGCCAGCAGCTTAGTACTCGGGGGTTATGGCTACACCTTC.

V and J are TRBV7-9 and TRBJ1-5; TRBD1 matches at 7 bases. Germline V lookup: CDR1 SEHNR, CDR2 FQNEAQ (reference sequence). Unmatched junction bases numbered 6, after V lost 1 base and J lost 9 bases. The CDR3 spans 14 residues. The DNA for the CDR3 is TGTGCCAGCAGCTTAGGGAGGGACAGAAGGCCCCAGCATTTT. Translated, it gives CASSLGRDRRPQHF. The full variable domain, with the rest looked up from reference TRBV7-9 and TRBJ1-5, is DTGVSQNPRHKITKRGQNVTFRCDPISEHNRLYWYRQTLGQGPEFLTYFQNEAQLEKSRLLSDRFSAERPKGSFSTLEIQRTEQGDSAMYLCASSLGRDRRPQHFGDGTRLSIL.

This chain links TRBV28 with TRBJ1-1; D is undetermined. The CDR3 is made up of 13 amino acids. Trimming pared 3 bases from V and 1 base from J, leaving 6 bases between. Per the germline V gene, CDR1 is MDHEN and CDR2 is SYDVKM. The CDR3 DNA sequence: TGTGCCAGCAGTTTCGGGTGGAACACTGAAGCTTTCTTT. It codes for CASSFGWNTEAFF.

The chain has TRBV11-2 and TRBJ2-5; 8 nucleotides agree with TRBD2. This CDR3 is 15 amino acids long. The J segment lost 4 bases and the V segment lost 5 bases, leaving 9 bases of the junction unmatched. The germline CDR1 and CDR2 sequences are SGHAT and FQNNGV. DNA of the CDR3: TGTGCCAGCAGCCTTCGGGGTAGCGGGGTAGAGACCCAGTACTTC. Protein sequence: CASSLRGSGVETQYF.

This chain connects TRBV7-2 to TRBJ2-2; 7 nucleotides line up with TRBD2. CDR3 length equals 15 residues. Losses at the gene ends were 2 bases for V and 1 base for J; bases not matched to a gene: 1. Germline V gene data show CDR1 as SGHTA and CDR2 as FQGNSA. CDR3: CASSLSSGNTGELFF. The CDR3, as DNA: TGTGCCAGCAGCTTATCTAGCGGGAACACCGGGGAGCTGTTTTTT.

V and J are TRBV28 and TRBJ1-5; 7 bases align to TRBD1. Trimming cost V 7 bases and J 4 bases; bases outside gene matches: 13. CDR3 length: 16 amino acids. Germline V gene sequence: CDR1 MDHEN, CDR2 SYDVKM. CDR3 bases: TGTGCCAGCATCCATGGGGGGACAGTGACGAATCAGCCCCAGCATTTT. Its protein product is CASIHGGTVTNQPQHF.

In DNA form, the CDR3 reads TGTGCCAGCAGCTTAGGAGGGAACTACGAGCAGTACTTC. Protein sequence: CASSLGGNYEQYF. The chain couples TRBV7-2 to TRBJ2-7; D is possibly TRBD2 (5 bases). Deletions cut 1 base from V and 3 bases from J, with 7 bases between. There are 13 residues in the CDR3. Germline values: CDR1 SGHTA, CDR2 FQGNSA. Filled out from reference TRBV7-2 and TRBJ2-7, the complete variable domain reads GAGVSQSPSNKVTEKGKDVELRCDPISGHTALYWYRQSLGQGLEFLIYFQGNSAPDKSGLPSDRFSAERTGGSVSTLTIQRTQQEDSAVYLCASSLGGNYEQYFGPGTRLTVT.